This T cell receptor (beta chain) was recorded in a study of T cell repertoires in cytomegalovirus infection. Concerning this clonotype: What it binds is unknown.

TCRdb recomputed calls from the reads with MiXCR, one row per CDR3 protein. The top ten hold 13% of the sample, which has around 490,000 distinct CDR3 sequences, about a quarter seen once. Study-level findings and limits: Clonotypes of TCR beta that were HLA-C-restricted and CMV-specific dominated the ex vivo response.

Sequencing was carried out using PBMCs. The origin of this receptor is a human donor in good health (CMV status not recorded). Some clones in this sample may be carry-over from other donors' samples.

CDR3 loop: CASSDGLNTEAFF. The CDR3 DNA is TGTGCCAGTAGTGATGGATTGAACACTGAAGCTTTCTTT. V is TRBV19 and J is TRBJ1-1; D call uncertain. The length of the CDR3 is 13 residues. The germline CDR1 and CDR2 sequences are LNHDA and SQIVND (reference sequence). Trimming left V 5 bases short and J 0 bases short, with 7 bases between. The variable domain in full, completed from reference TRBV19 and TRBJ1-1, reads DGGITQSPKYLFRKEGQNVTLSCEQNLNHDAMYWYRQDPGQGLRLIYYSQIVNDFQKGDIAEGYSVSREKKESFPLTVTSAQKNPTAFYLCASSDGLNTEAFFGQGTRLTVV.